This entry lists 16 T cell receptor beta chains sequenced from one sample in a study of cytomegalovirus exposure and HLA in healthy donors. The PCR ran on 60 Vbeta and 13 Jbeta primers. Repertoires were generated with immunoSEQ multiplex PCR, while TCRdb's copy carries only in-frame clones and drops some. Found here are about 110,000 clones, 60% to 75% of them singletons; the top ten hold 7.8%. Material for sequencing was PBMCs. Receptor source: a young man in good health and CMV-seronegative.

The genes are TRBV10-3 and TRBJ2-3; D is possibly TRBD1 (5 bases). The V end lost 6 bases, the J end lost 0 bases, and 10 bases lay between the germline ends. The CDR3 consists of 14 residues. Germline CDR1 and CDR2: ENHRY and SYGVKD. The CDR3 DNA reads TGTGCCATCAGGGGGCTAAGAAGCACAGATACGCAGTATTTT. Protein sequence: CAIRGLRSTDTQYF.

This chain links TRBV19 with TRBJ2-1; 10 positions match TRBD2. This CDR3 has 15 residues. Germline lookup yields CDR1 LNHDA and CDR2 SQIVND (reference sequence). The V and J ends lost 7 bases and 6 bases, in that order; junction bases with no gene match: 9. CDR3 sequence reads: CASTSLAGLVNEQFF. As DNA, the CDR3 is TGTGCCAGTACCTCACTAGCGGGATTGGTCAATGAGCAGTTCTTC.

The V gene is TRBV7-7, the J gene TRBJ2-6; D uncertain. This CDR3 is built from 15 residues. The germline V and J ends were trimmed by 2 bases and 0 bases, with 5 bases remaining between them. The V gene's germline CDR1 is SSHAT and CDR2 FNYEAQ (reference sequence). The CDR3 spells CASSLISSGANVLTF. DNA of the CDR3: TGTGCCAGCAGCTTAATCAGCTCTGGGGCCAACGTCCTGACTTTC.

The chain combines TRBV5-6 with TRBJ2-5; TRBD2 agrees at 8 bases. Germline assignment: CDR1 SGHDT and CDR2 YYEEEE. Trimming cost V 0 bases and J 6 bases; bases outside gene matches: 10. This CDR3 comprises 16 residues. The CDR3: CASSLAVGASGQTQYF. The DNA of the CDR3 is TGTGCCAGCAGCTTGGCCGTAGGGGCTAGCGGGCAGACCCAGTACTTC.

The table lists this clone with a few counts. The chain is built from TRBV18 and TRBJ2-5; 9 nucleotides align to TRBD1. The last part of the DNA fits TRBJ2-7 better; the J call may be wrong. Germline V gene data show CDR1 as KGHSH and CDR2 as LQKENI. There are 18 residues in the CDR3. Here the CDR3 reads CASSPQPLGQGNVYEQYF. CDR3 coding DNA: TGTGCCAGCTCACCTCAACCGTTGGGACAGGGTAATGTTTACGAGCAGTACTTC.

The chain uses TRBV2 and TRBJ1-5; 9 bases line up with TRBD1. V shed 3 bases and J 3 bases; nucleotides not matched to a gene: 6. This CDR3 is built from 16 residues. Germline CDR1 reads SNHLY; CDR2 reads FYNNEI. In nucleotides, the CDR3 is TGTGCCAGCAGTGAGTACTGGACAGGGGACAATCAGCCCCAGCATTTT. Protein: CASSEYWTGDNQPQHF.

This chain joins TRBV6-1 and TRBJ1-1, with unresolved D. Germline V CDR1 and CDR2: MNHNS, SASEGT. The CDR3 runs 14 residues. The V and J ends lost 5 bases and 4 bases respectively, with 14 bases between them. CDR3 loop: CASSSTHGGTEAFF. CDR3 bases: TGTGCCAGCAGTTCCACTCACGGTGGCACTGAAGCTTTCTTT.

This chain links TRBV10-3 with TRBJ1-1; D may be TRBD1 (5 bases). CDR1 ENHRY and CDR2 SYGVKD come from the germline V gene. This CDR3 is built from 15 residues. Trimming pared 2 bases from V and 0 bases from J, leaving 10 bases between. In DNA, the CDR3 is TGTGCCATCAGTGAGGCCCCGGGGGTGAACACTGAAGCTTTCTTT. It specifies CAISEAPGVNTEAFF.

The rearrangement uses TRBV7-6 and TRBJ2-7, with TRBD1 as a possible D gene (6 bases). V lost 6 bases and J 1 base, leaving 16 bases between the germline ends. The CDR3 sequence is 15 residues long. Germline values: CDR1 SGHVS, CDR2 FNYEAQ. CDR3 in DNA: TGTGCCAGCAGTTTAAAGCCCCAGGGGTCCTACGAGCAGTACTTC. It translates to CASSLKPQGSYEQYF. The full variable domain, rest sourced from reference TRBV7-6 and TRBJ2-7, is GAGVSQSPRYKVTKRGQDVALRCDPISGHVSLYWYRQALGQGPEFLTYFNYEAQQDKSGLPNDRFSAERPEGSISTLTIQRTEQRDSAMYRCASSLKPQGSYEQYFGPGTRLTVT.

This clone was seen a handful of times. The chain carries TRBV7-9 and TRBJ1-5; 7 positions match TRBD1. Per germline, CDR1 SEHNR and CDR2 FQNEAQ (reference sequence). This CDR3 has 14 amino acids. The junction had 3 bases not matched to a gene; V was cut back by 3 bases and J by 4 bases. CDR3 in amino acids: CASSFGDSNQPQHF. Written as DNA, the CDR3 is TGTGCCAGCAGCTTTGGGGACAGTAATCAGCCCCAGCATTTT.

The chain joins TRBV30 to TRBJ2-3; 11 bases fit TRBD1. This CDR3 spans 14 amino acids. Germline V gene data show CDR1 as GTSNPN and CDR2 as SVGIG (reference sequence). Losses at the gene ends were 3 bases for V and 3 bases for J; bases not matched to a gene: 2. CDR3 in amino acids: CAWRGQGETDTQYF. In nucleotides, the CDR3 is TGTGCCTGGAGGGGACAGGGGGAAACAGATACGCAGTATTTT.

The CDR3 DNA reads as TGTGCCAGCAGGGGAGATCAGCCCCAGCATTTT. It encodes CASRGDQPQHF. The J gene is TRBJ1-5, the V gene TRBV11-3; the D is unclear. CDR1 is SGHNT and CDR2 is YENEEA in the germline V gene. V lost 6 bases to trimming and J lost 5 bases, with 5 bases between them. The CDR3 loop spans 11 amino acids.

The rearrangement joins TRBV6-1 to TRBJ2-1; D is possibly TRBD2 (7 bases). The CDR3 is made up of 15 amino acids. Germline CDR1 MNHNS, CDR2 SASEGT. The ends were cut back, 7 bases at V and 7 bases at J, with 20 bases in the middle. CDR3 coding DNA: TGTGCCAGCATGGGGAGGGGGGGGGCAGGGAATGAGCAGTTCTTC. Amino acid sequence: CASMGRGGAGNEQFF.

Comment on this clone: The same CDR3 is also encoded by other DNA sequences in this sample. The chain links TRBV6-1 to TRBJ1-1; D call uncertain. CDR1 is MNHNS, CDR2 SASEGT, per germline. V gave up 9 bases and J gave up 1 base, with 9 bases separating them. CDR3 length: 12 amino acids. CDR3 sequence reads: CASGQPNTEAFF. The CDR3 DNA is TGTGCCAGTGGGCAGCCGAACACTGAAGCTTTCTTT.

The DNA of the CDR3 is TGTGCCAGCAGTGACAGCGCGGTAGCCAAAAACATTCAGTACTTC. This translates into CASSDSAVAKNIQYF. The chain links TRBV2 to TRBJ2-4; D remains ambiguous. Per the germline V gene, CDR1 is SNHLY and CDR2 is FYNNEI. There are 15 residues in the CDR3. V lost 3 bases and J 0 bases, leaving 9 bases between the germline ends.

The CDR3 spells CASSPSGDANTGELFF. In nucleotides, the CDR3 is TGTGCCAGCAGTCCCAGCGGGGATGCGAACACCGGGGAGCTGTTTTTT. V and J are TRBV28 and TRBJ2-2, with 7 nucleotides matching TRBD2. J was trimmed by 0 bases and V by 5 bases; bases with no gene match: 6. CDR1 and CDR2 from the germline V gene are MDHEN and SYDVKM. This CDR3 contains 16 residues.